Given below is one T cell receptor beta chain in context. No antigen is known for it. This sample is part of a study of tumor-infiltrating lymphocytes in localized non-small cell lung cancer. Looking at the study overall: Patients included smokers and never-smokers with various histologies, some sampled after neoadjuvant chemotherapy. Tumor tissue and non-adjacent uninvolved lung came from each patient.

Produced via immunoSEQ multiplex PCR; TCRdb's table is partial and in-frame only. In the table there are about 8,900 clones, 55% to 75% of which are singletons. CDR3 size: 11 residues. Trimming left V 5 bases short and J 1 base short, with 5 bases between. In germline, CDR1 is DFQATT, CDR2 SNEGSKA (reference sequence). Study-wide findings and caveats: Compared with uninvolved lung, tumors showed higher T cell infiltration by TCRbeta sequencing. Only some patients had TCR sequencing, depending on available tissue.

What was sequenced was uninvolved lung tissue not adjacent to the tumor. V is TRBV20-1 and J is TRBJ1-1; D not resolved. This receptor was obtained from a human donor with non-small cell lung cancer. This chain's CDR3 is CSAFRNTEAFF. The DNA of the CDR3 is TGCAGTGCTTTCAGGAACACTGAAGCTTTCTTT.